This T cell receptor (beta chain) was obtained from a study of shared clonotypes between healthy human individuals. V was pared by 1 base and J by 0 bases, with 12 bases between. The germline V gene has CDR1 SGHNT and CDR2 YYREEE (reference sequence). This CDR3 comprises 16 residues. The method was immunoSEQ multiplex PCR; TCRdb's version includes in-frame clones alone and lacks a portion of them. The sample has a few million clones; 90% to 95% are singletons. V gene TRBV5-4 combines with J gene TRBJ2-3, with a tentative D call TRBD2 (6 bases). The clonotype comes from a man aged 18-30 years in good health. Sequencing was done on a sample of naive CD4+ T cells sorted from blood. Subset here: CD45RA+ positively selected. CDR3 residues: CASSLRVAASTDTQYF. CDR3 nucleotide sequence: TGTGCCAGCAGCTTGCGTGTAGCGGCAAGCACAGATACGCAGTATTTT.